The 21 T cell receptor beta chains below were found in one sample sequenced in a study of blood T cells in healthy people across ages. A second about 6 to 12 cycle PCR used barcoded and J-beta primers. TCRdb re-derived calls from the 5' RACE reads in MiXCR, one entry per CDR3 protein. This sample has about 510,000 distinct CDR3 sequences, with about 27% found just once. The sample was also reused in another study, on T cells of mothers and their children.

Material for sequencing was blood. These receptors were collected from a boy aged 2 to 9 in good health.

V gene TRBV7-9 combines with J gene TRBJ1-4; D call uncertain. This CDR3 has 14 residues. V dropped 5 bases and J dropped 5 bases, with 12 bases sitting between them. The germline CDR1 and CDR2 sequences are SEHNR and FQNEAQ (reference sequence). CDR3 region: CASSTRRGNEKLFF. CDR3 bases: TGTGCCAGCAGCACGAGACGGGGAAATGAAAAACTGTTTTTT. The whole variable domain, remainder taken from reference TRBV7-9 and TRBJ1-4, is DTGVSQNPRHKITKRGQNVTFRCDPISEHNRLYWYRQTLGQGPEFLTYFQNEAQLEKSRLLSDRFSAERPKGSFSTLEIQRTEQGDSAMYLCASSTRRGNEKLFFGSGTQLSVL.

The rearrangement uses TRBV29-1 and TRBJ1-3; 8 nucleotides align to TRBD1. CDR3 length equals 12 residues. Germline V gene sequence: CDR1 SQVTM, CDR2 ANQGSEA. Trimming removed 8 bases from V and 4 bases from J; junction bases left unmatched: 4. The CDR3 DNA reads as TGCAGCACAGGGGGGAACGGAAACACCATATATTTT. Protein: CSTGGNGNTIYF.

This chain uses TRBV5-1 with TRBJ2-1; D might be TRBD1 (5 bases). The CDR3 has 15 amino acids. Germline V lookup: CDR1 SGHRS, CDR2 YFSETQ. V was cut by 0 bases and J by 8 bases, with 15 bases left in between. The CDR3 reads CASSLGQGRLDEQFF. In DNA form, the CDR3 reads TGCGCCAGCAGCTTGGGGCAGGGCCGCTTGGATGAGCAGTTCTTC.

The rearrangement links TRBV3-1 to TRBJ2-5; 10 bases are shared with TRBD2. Germline CDR1 and CDR2: LGHDT and YNNKEL (reference sequence). The CDR3 sequence is 16 residues long. V trimming: 1 base; J trimming: 4 bases; junction bases outside the gene matches: 6. The CDR3 region has the DNA TGTGCCAGCAGCCAAGCTAGCGGGAGTCCCCGAGAGACCCAGTACTTC. It translates to CASSQASGSPRETQYF.

In nucleotides, the CDR3 is TGCAGTGCTAGAACTAGTGTTTATAGCACAGATACGCAGTATTTT. It specifies CSARTSVYSTDTQYF. The chain is built from TRBV20-1 and TRBJ2-3, with D perhaps TRBD2 (5 bases). The V and J ends lost 2 bases and 0 bases respectively, with 12 bases between them. There are 15 residues in the CDR3. Germline assignment: CDR1 DFQATT and CDR2 SNEGSKA (reference sequence).

The rearrangement uses TRBV6-5 and TRBJ1-2, with D uncertain. Germline-derived CDR1 and CDR2 are MNHEY and SVGAGI. With 3 bases removed from V and 6 bases from J, the gap between germline ends came to 11 bases. CDR3 length equals 13 residues. The CDR3 reads CASSYRARDGYTF. Here the CDR3 DNA reads TGTGCCAGCAGTTATCGAGCCCGAGATGGCTACACCTTC.

This clonotype was observed a few times. The chain joins TRBV27 to TRBJ2-7; the match to TRBD1 covers 9 bases. The germline V gene has CDR1 MNHEY and CDR2 SMNVEV (reference sequence). J was trimmed by 7 bases and V by 2 bases; bases with no gene match: 12. This CDR3 is 16 amino acids long. The CDR3 is CASSLSTGTGRYEQYF. The CDR3 nucleotides read TGTGCCAGCAGTTTAAGTACCGGGACAGGGCGTTATGAGCAGTACTTC.

This rearrangement joins TRBV4-3 to TRBJ2-5; 8 bases are shared with TRBD1. The closer fit of TRBJ2-7 to the DNA end suggests the J call may be wrong. This CDR3 comprises 14 residues. Germline CDR1 and CDR2: LGHNA and YSLEER. The CDR3 coding sequence is TGCGCCAGCAGCCAAGACAGGGGGCAAAACGAGCAGTACTTC. It codes for CASSQDRGQNEQYF.

This clonotype was observed at least ten times. The V call is TRBV3-1, the J call TRBJ1-2; weak D call: TRBD1 (6 bases). The V gene lost 4 bases and the J gene lost 4 bases, with 10 bases spanning the gap. The V gene's germline CDR1 is LGHDT and CDR2 YNNKEL (reference sequence). The CDR3 totals 13 residues. CDR3 sequence reads: CASSRQEGYGYTF. In nucleotides, the CDR3 is TGTGCCAGCAGCCGACAGGAGGGCTATGGCTACACCTTC.

CDR3 nucleotide sequence: TGTGCCAGCAGCTTGGCCTCTGGGGGGGAGAGACTGTCCGAGCAGTACTTC. Amino acid sequence: CASSLASGGERLSEQYF. This chain uses TRBV5-6 with TRBJ2-5, with 7 bases matching TRBD2. The assigned J gene may be wrong: the sequence end matches TRBJ2-7 better. Germline-derived CDR1 and CDR2 are SGHDT and YYEEEE. The CDR3 loop spans 17 amino acids.

J is TRBJ2-5 and V is TRBV2, with TRBD1 matching over 7 bases. V lost 11 bases to trimming and J lost 1 base; unmatched junction nucleotides: 19. This CDR3 spans 17 amino acids. In germline, CDR1 is SNHLY, CDR2 FYNNEI. The CDR3 region has the DNA TGTGCCGCCAAACGGCATTTTGACAGGGCCTCCCAAGAGACCCAGTACTTC. Encoded protein: CAAKRHFDRASQETQYF.

This clonotype has just a few counts. V usage is TRBV7-9 and J usage is TRBJ2-3; D remains ambiguous. Germline V gives CDR1 SEHNR, CDR2 FQNEAQ (reference sequence). There are 12 residues in the CDR3. V lost 5 bases and J 6 bases, leaving 9 bases between the germline ends. DNA for the CDR3: TGTGCCAGCAGCCCCCAGTGGGATACGCAGTATTTT. This gives the protein CASSPQWDTQYF. The complete variable domain, with remaining parts taken from reference TRBV7-9 and TRBJ2-3, reads DTGVSQNPRHKITKRGQNVTFRCDPISEHNRLYWYRQTLGQGPEFLTYFQNEAQLEKSRLLSDRFSAERPKGSFSTLEIQRTEQGDSAMYLCASSPQWDTQYFGPGTRLTVL.

The rearrangement uses TRBV3-1 and TRBJ2-5; possibly TRBD2 for D (5 bases). The J call may be mistaken, given a closer DNA end match to TRBJ2-1. This CDR3 contains 11 residues. Germline V gene lookup returns CDR1 LGHDT and CDR2 YNNKEL (reference sequence). The CDR3, as DNA: TGTGCCAGCCATAGCGAGGGAGAGCAGTTCTTC. It yields the protein CASHSEGEQFF.

This clonotype was detected only a few times. The J gene is TRBJ2-3, the V gene TRBV12-3 or TRBV12-4; the match to TRBD2 covers 8 bases. V shed 1 base and J 2 bases; nucleotides not matched to a gene: 5. This CDR3 is built from 16 residues. CDR3 protein: CASSLEERELTDTQYF. DNA for the CDR3: TGTGCCAGCAGTTTAGAGGAGCGGGAGCTCACAGATACGCAGTATTTT.

The chain links TRBV20-1 to TRBJ2-3; 8 nucleotides line up with TRBD2. Germline CDR1 DFQATT, CDR2 SNEGSKA (reference sequence). The junction had 13 bases not matched to a gene; V was cut back by 5 bases and J by 6 bases. The CDR3 sequence is 15 residues long. The CDR3 nucleotides are TGCAGTGCTCCCTTTGGGGCGGGGGGCCTTGATACGCAGTATTTT. Translation gives CSAPFGAGGLDTQYF.

The V gene is TRBV2, the J gene TRBJ2-5, with 7 bases lining up with TRBD1. CDR1 is SNHLY and CDR2 is FYNNEI in the germline V gene. V gave up 2 bases and J gave up 6 bases; unmatched junction bases: 3. This CDR3 spans 13 amino acids. The CDR3 spells CASSELGQKTQYF. Written as DNA, the CDR3 is TGTGCCAGCAGTGAATTGGGACAGAAGACCCAGTACTTC.

The chain joins TRBV11-2 to TRBJ2-1, with TRBD1 matching over 7 bases. V dropped 4 bases and J dropped 2; count of bases not matched to a gene: 5. The CDR3 spans 15 residues. CDR1 and CDR2 (germline): SGHAT, FQNNGV. For the CDR3, the DNA is TGTGCCAGCAGCTATACAGGGGCAACCTACAATGAGCAGTTCTTC. Protein product: CASSYTGATYNEQFF.

The gene calls are TRBV15 and TRBJ2-7; the D gene is possibly TRBD2 (6 bases). V lost 4 bases to trimming and J lost 6 bases, with 16 bases between them. This CDR3 is built from 14 residues. The germline CDR1 and CDR2 sequences are LNHNV and YYDKDF (reference sequence). CDR3 DNA sequence: TGTGCCACCAGCAACAAAATAGCGGCGGGCGAGCAGTACTTC. Protein sequence: CATSNKIAAGEQYF.

CDR3 sequence: CASSLMGGSYNEQFF. The CDR3 DNA sequence: TGTGCCAGCAGTTTAATGGGGGGGTCCTACAATGAGCAGTTCTTC. The V call is TRBV28, the J call TRBJ2-1; 7 nucleotides agree with TRBD2. With 2 bases clipped from V and 1 base from J, the junction kept 2 bases outside the gene matches. The CDR3 is made up of 15 amino acids. The V gene's germline CDR1 is MDHEN and CDR2 SYDVKM.

The chain recombines TRBV4-1 with TRBJ2-3; TRBD2 matches 10 bases. J gave up 6 bases and V 4 bases, and 13 bases lay outside the gene matches. The CDR3 loop spans 17 amino acids. The germline V gene has CDR1 MGHRA and CDR2 YSYEKL. The CDR3, as DNA: TGCGCCAGCAGCCCAAGTATCGCTAGCGGGAGTCTGGATACGCAGTATTTT. Residues: CASSPSIASGSLDTQYF.

J is TRBJ2-2 and V is TRBV7-2; the match to TRBD1 covers 8 bases. With 5 bases clipped from V and 4 bases from J, the junction kept 6 bases outside the gene matches. The CDR3 is made up of 15 amino acids. Germline loops: CDR1 SGHTA, CDR2 FQGNSA. CDR3 sequence: CASSPRQGITGELFF. DNA for the CDR3: TGTGCCAGCAGCCCACGACAGGGGATCACCGGGGAGCTGTTTTTT.